This record covers a single T cell receptor (beta chain). The antigen this receptor binds is unknown. The input lacks base qualities; no much larger clone sits a single base away. The data are from a study of blood T cell repertoires in COVID-19 (dated by TCRdb to about 2020). About the full investigation: The collaborator samples originated in the United States, Italy and Spain and spanned the acute and convalescent phases of COVID-19. The repertoires were made available in a free public database intended to serve as a resource for research on the immune response to SARS-CoV-2. Deeply sampled blood TCRbeta repertoires from subjects exposed to, actively infected with, or recovered from COVID-19 were included in the dataset. The material from the prospective study consisted of cDNA or gDNA derived from T cells, B-cell-depleted T cells, or PBMCs. Where available, HLA class I and class II types were taken from metadata supplied by the sample provider and were not determined by assay-based typing. The sample metadata nearly always contained a de-identified subject ID, COVID-19 status, age in years and sex. Samples were obtained from the ongoing ImmuneRACE study (first 160 participants) and from about 1,300 subjects provided by 6 global collaborators. Results and caveats for the whole study, not just this receptor: The quantity of clinical and demographic metadata differed by source and by participant and was supplied without curation.

The germline V gene yields SNHLY for CDR1 and FYNNEI for CDR2. Relative to germline, V is missing 6 bases and J is missing 4 bases, with 7 bases of the junction outside any gene match. The CDR3 holds 14 amino acids from the cysteine to the phenylalanine. The retained sequence is limited to the CDR3, 42 bases, with the frame set at the first base. Whole blood was collected in K2EDTA tubes by collaborating institutions according to the institutions' own protocols. For TCRbeta analysis, collaborator samples were shipped as frozen whole blood, as isolated PBMCs, or as DNA extracted from either sample type. The immunoSEQ Assay, a bias-controlled multiplex PCR, was used to amplify TCRbeta CDR3 regions from genomic DNA. In the authors' own workflow: Within the assay, amplification of reference gene primers was used to estimate how many nucleated cells each sample contained. To quantify the absolute abundance of each unique TCRbeta CDR3 rearrangement, sequence reads were collapsed and filtered. For each sample, productive Simpson clonality was calculated by taking the square root of Simpson's diversity index across productive rearrangements. TCRdb retrieved this table from immuneACCESS and kept in-frame rearrangements only. Not all clones are present; in checked studies, unresolved V genes account for under half, and no reason is known for the remainder. The V and J calls and clone size were taken over from that table, and D and trimming were inferred from the DNA. The sample includes more than 100,000 clones, with about 89% observed a single time. Just under 30% of the sample rests with the top ten.

Sequencing was performed on peripheral blood. The V and J segments used are TRBV2 and TRBJ1-2; 8 of the junction bases match TRBD1. The TCR originated in a woman in her sixties or seventies with acute or convalescent COVID-19. Read as DNA, the sequence is TGTGCCAGCAGAAGCTCAGGGGGCAGCTATGGCTACACCTTC. Translated, this gives CASRSSGGSYGYTF.